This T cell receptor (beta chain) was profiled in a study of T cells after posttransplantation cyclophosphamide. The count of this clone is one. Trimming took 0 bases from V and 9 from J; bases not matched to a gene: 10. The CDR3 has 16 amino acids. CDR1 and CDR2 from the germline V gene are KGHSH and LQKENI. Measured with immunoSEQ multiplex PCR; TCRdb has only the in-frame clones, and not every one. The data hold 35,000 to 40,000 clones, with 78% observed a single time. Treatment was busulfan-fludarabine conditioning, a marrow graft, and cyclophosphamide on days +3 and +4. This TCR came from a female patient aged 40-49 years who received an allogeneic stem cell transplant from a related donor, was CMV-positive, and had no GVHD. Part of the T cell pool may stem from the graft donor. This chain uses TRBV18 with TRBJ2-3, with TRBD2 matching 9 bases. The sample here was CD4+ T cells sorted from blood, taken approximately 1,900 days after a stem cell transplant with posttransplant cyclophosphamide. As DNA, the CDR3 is TGTGCCAGCTCACCACCGAAGGCGGGGGGGTCCAAAACGCAGTATTTT. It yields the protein CASSPPKAGGSKTQYF. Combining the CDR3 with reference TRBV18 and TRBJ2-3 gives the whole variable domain NAGVMQNPRHLVRRRGQEARLRCSPMKGHSHVYWYRQLPEEGLKFMVYLQKENIIDESGMPKERFSAEFPKEGPSILRIQQVVRGDSAAYFCASSPPKAGGSKTQYFGPGTRLTVL.